This TCR beta chain comes out of a study of CD8+ T cells in alopecia areata. Study details: The drug, oral tofacitinib, was given to treated patients at 5 to 10 mg twice daily. Study results and limitations: Although TCR sharing was seen in mice, sharing across patients was less clear, possibly for HLA-related reasons.

As concerns this clone: Antigen unknown.

Sequencing templates came from extracted RNA that was reverse transcribed into cDNA. The assay was immunoSEQ multiplex PCR, and TCRdb's table has in-frame clones only and misses some. The data contain fewer than 200,000 clones, around 50% of them singletons. The source material was CD4+ T cells sorted from blood, sampled at week 0. This receptor was obtained from a human donor with alopecia areata.

The CDR3: CAISEPRGTNTGELFF. CDR3 DNA: TGTGCCATCAGTGAGCCCAGGGGGACTAACACCGGGGAGCTGTTTTTT. The chain uses TRBV10-3 and TRBJ2-2; weak D call: TRBD1 (7 bases). CDR3 length: 16 amino acids. Trimming pared 2 bases from V and 2 bases from J, leaving 12 bases between. Per the germline V gene, CDR1 is ENHRY and CDR2 is SYGVKD.